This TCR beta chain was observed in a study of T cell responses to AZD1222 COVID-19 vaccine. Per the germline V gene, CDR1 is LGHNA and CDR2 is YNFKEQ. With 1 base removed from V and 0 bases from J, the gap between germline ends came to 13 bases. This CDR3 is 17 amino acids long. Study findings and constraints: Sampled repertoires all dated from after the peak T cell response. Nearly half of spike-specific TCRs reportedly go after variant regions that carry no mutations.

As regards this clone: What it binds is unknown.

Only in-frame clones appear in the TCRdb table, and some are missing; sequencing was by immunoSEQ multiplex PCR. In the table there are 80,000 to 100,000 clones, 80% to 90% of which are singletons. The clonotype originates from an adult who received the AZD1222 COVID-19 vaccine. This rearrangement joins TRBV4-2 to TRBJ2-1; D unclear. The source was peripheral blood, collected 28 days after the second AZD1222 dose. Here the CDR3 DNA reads TGTGCCAGCAGCCAAGCGGGCACGCGGAGCTCCTACAATGAGCAGTTCTTC. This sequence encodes CASSQAGTRSSYNEQFF.